This T cell receptor (beta chain) was identified during a study of T cells in narcolepsy. Germline CDR1 reads SNHLY; CDR2 reads FYNNEI. V lost 6 bases and J lost 4, with 12 bases in between. The CDR3 spans 13 residues. The repertoire was sequenced with immunoSEQ multiplex PCR; TCRdb's copy has only in-frame clones and lacks some. The data hold some 23,000 clones, with roughly 86% observed a single time. The sequence came from a human donor with narcolepsy. The genes are TRBV2 and TRBJ1-1; the D is unclear. Sequences were obtained from CD45RA- memory CD4+ T cells from PBMCs. The CDR3 DNA reads as TGTGCCAGCAGGGTCCATAGGGCCACTGAAGCTTTCTTT. Its protein product is CASRVHRATEAFF.